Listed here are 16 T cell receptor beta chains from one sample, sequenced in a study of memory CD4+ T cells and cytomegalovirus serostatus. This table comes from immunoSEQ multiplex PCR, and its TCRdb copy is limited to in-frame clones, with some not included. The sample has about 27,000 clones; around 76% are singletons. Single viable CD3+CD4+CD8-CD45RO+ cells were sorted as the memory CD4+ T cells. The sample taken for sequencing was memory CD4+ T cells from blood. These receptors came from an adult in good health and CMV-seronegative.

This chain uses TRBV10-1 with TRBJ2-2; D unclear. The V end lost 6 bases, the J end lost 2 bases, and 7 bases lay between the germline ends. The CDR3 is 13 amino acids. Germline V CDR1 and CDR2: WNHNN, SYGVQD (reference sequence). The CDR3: CASSRFNTGELFF. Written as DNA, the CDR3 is TGCGCCAGCAGCAGATTCAACACCGGGGAGCTGTTTTTT.

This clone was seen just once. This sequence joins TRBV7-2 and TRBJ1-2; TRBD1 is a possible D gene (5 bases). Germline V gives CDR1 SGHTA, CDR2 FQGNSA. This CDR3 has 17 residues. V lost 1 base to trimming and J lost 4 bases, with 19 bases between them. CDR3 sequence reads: CASSLGAGREGSYGYTF. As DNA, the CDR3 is TGTGCCAGCAGCTTAGGGGCAGGGCGAGAAGGATCCTATGGCTACACCTTC.

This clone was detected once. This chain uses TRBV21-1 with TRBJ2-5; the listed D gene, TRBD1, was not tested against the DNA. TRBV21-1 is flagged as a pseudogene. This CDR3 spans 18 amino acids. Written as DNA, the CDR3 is TGTGCCAGCAGCCACAGGGGGGGGCAGACAGATCTTCAAGAGACCCAGTACTTC. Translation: CASSHRGGQTDLQETQYF.

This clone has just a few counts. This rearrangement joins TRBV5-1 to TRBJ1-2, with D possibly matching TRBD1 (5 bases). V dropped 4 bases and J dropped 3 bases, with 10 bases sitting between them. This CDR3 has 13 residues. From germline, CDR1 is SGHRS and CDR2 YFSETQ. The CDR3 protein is CASSPTGDYGYTF. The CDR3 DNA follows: TGCGCCAGCAGCCCCACAGGAGACTATGGCTACACCTTC.

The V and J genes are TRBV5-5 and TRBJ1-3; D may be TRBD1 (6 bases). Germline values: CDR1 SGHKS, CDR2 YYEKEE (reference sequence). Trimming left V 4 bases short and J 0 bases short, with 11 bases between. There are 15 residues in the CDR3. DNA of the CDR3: TGTGCCAGCAGCAGGGACATAAGCTCTGGAAACACCATATATTTT. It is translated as CASSRDISSGNTIYF.

The CDR3 DNA follows: TGTGCCAGCAGTGATTTGGGTTACGAGCAGTACTTC. Protein product: CASSDLGYEQYF. The chain uses TRBV2 and TRBJ2-7; D is uncertain. CDR3 length: 12 residues. Germline V gene data show CDR1 as SNHLY and CDR2 as FYNNEI. Trimming removed 3 bases from V and 4 bases from J, with 7 bases in between.

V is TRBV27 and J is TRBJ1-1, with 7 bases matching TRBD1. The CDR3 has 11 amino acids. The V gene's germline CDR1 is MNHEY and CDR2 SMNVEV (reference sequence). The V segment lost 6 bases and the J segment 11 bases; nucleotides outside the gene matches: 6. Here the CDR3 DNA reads TGTGCCAGCAGAAGACAGGGTGACGCTTTCTTT. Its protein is CASRRQGDAFF.

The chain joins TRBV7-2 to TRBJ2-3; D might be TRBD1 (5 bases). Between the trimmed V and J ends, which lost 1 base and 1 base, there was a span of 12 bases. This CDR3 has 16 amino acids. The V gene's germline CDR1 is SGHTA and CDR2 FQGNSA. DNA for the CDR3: TGTGCCAGCAGCTTAGGGGGCCGTCAGCGCACAGATACGCAGTATTTT. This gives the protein CASSLGGRQRTDTQYF.

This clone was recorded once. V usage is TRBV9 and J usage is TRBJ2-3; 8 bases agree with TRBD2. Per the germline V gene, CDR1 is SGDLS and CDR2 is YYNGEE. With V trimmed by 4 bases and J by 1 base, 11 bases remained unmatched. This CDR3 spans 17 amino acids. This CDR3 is CASSPRPQAGGTDTQYF. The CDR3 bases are TGTGCCAGCAGCCCTCGACCTCAAGCGGGGGGCACAGATACGCAGTATTTT.

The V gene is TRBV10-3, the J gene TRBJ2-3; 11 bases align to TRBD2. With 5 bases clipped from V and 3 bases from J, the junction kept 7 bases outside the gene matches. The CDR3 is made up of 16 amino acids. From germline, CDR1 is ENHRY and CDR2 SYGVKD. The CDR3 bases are TGTGCCATCAGTCGTCTAGCGGGAGGTGGTACAGATACGCAGTATTTT. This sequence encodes CAISRLAGGGTDTQYF.

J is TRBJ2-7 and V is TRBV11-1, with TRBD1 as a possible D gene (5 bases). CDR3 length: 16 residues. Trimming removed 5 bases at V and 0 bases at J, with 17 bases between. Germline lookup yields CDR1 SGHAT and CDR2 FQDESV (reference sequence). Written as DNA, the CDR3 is TGTGCCAGCAGCAGAACAACAGGTCCTAGCTCCTACGAGCAGTACTTC. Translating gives CASSRTTGPSSYEQYF.

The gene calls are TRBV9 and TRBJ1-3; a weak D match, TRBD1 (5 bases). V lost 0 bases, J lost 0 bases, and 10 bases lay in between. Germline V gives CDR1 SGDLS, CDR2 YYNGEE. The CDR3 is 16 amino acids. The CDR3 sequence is CASSVDQGSSGNTIYF. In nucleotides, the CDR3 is TGTGCCAGCAGCGTAGACCAGGGCTCCTCTGGAAACACCATATATTTT.

CDR3 in DNA: TGCGCCAGCAGCCGGACGCAGAGACCCGGGACAGGGGGCGGGAAACTGTTTTTT. Translated, it gives CASSRTQRPGTGGGKLFF. The chain recombines TRBV4-3 with TRBJ1-4; 12 positions match TRBD1. CDR3 length: 18 residues. Per the germline V gene, CDR1 is LGHNA and CDR2 is YSLEER. The V segment lost 4 bases and the J segment 11 bases; nucleotides outside the gene matches: 17.

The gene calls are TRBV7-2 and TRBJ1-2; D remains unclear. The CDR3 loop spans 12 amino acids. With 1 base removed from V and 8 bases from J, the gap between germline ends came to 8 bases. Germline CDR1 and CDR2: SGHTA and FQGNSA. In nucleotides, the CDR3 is TGTGCCAGCAGCTTAGAAAGCAGCGGCTACACCTTC. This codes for CASSLESSGYTF.

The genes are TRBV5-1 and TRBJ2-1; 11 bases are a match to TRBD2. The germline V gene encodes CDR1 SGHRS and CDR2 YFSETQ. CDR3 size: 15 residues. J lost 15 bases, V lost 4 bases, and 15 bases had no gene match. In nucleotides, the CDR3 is TGCGCCAGCAGCCCGACTAGCGGGACCCCCTTGGCTGCGTTCTTC. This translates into CASSPTSGTPLAAFF.

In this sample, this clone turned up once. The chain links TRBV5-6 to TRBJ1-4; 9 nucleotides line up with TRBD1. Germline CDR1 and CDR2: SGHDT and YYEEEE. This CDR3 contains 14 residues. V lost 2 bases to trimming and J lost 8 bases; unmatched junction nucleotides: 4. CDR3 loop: CASSFGTGTEKLFF. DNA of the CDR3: TGTGCCAGCAGCTTTGGGACAGGGACCGAAAAACTGTTTTTT.